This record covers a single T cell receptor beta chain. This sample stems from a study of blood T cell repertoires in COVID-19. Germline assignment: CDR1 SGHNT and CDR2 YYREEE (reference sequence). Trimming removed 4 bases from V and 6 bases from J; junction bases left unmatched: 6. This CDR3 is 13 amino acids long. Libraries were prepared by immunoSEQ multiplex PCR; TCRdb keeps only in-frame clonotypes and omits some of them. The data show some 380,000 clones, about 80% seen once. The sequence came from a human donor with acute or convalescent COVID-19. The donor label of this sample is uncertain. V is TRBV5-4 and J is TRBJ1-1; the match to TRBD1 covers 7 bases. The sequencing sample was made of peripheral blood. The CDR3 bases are TGTGCCAGCAGCGAATGGACAGGCCCTGAAGCTTTCTTT. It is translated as CASSEWTGPEAFF.